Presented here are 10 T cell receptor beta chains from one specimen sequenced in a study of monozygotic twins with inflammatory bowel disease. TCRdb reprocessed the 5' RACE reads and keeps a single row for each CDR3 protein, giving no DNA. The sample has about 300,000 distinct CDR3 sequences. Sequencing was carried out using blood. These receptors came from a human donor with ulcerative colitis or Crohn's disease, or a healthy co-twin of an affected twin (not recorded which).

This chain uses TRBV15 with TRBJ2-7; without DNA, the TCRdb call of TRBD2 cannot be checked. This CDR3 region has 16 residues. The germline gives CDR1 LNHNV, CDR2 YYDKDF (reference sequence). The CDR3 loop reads CATSGGGGGRSYEQYF.

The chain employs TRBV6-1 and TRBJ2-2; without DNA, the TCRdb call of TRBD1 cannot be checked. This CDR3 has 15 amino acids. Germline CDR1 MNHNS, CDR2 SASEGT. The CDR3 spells CASRRGQINTGELFF.

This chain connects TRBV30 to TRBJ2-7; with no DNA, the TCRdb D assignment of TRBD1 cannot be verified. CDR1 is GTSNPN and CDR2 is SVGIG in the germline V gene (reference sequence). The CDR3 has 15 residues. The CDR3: CAWTPPGQASYEQYF.

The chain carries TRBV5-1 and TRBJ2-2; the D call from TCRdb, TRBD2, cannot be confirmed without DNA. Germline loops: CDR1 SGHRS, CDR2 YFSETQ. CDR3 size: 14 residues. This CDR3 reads CASSLWRETGELFF.

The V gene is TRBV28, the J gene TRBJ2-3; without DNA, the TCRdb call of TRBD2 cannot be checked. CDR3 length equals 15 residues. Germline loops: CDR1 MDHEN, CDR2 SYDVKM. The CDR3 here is CASKAPSDILDTQYF.

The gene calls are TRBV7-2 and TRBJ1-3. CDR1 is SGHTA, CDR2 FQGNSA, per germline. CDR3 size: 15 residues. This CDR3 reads CASSPEAGSGNTIYF.

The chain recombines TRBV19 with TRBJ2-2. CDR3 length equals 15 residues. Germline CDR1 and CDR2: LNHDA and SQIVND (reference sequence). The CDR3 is CASSIVGTKTGELFF.

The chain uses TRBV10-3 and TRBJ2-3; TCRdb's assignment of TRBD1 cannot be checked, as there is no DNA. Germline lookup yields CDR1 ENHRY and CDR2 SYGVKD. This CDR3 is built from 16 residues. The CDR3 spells CAISEGQGWSTDTQYF.

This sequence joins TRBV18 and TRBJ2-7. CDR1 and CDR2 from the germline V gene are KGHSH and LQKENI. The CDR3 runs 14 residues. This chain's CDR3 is CASSPLSLTYEQYF.

The CDR3 loop is CASSKDTGHPSSYEQYF. The chain couples TRBV21-1 to TRBJ2-7; TCRdb names TRBD2, which stays unverified in the absence of DNA. TRBV21-1 is flagged as a pseudogene. The CDR3 consists of 17 residues.